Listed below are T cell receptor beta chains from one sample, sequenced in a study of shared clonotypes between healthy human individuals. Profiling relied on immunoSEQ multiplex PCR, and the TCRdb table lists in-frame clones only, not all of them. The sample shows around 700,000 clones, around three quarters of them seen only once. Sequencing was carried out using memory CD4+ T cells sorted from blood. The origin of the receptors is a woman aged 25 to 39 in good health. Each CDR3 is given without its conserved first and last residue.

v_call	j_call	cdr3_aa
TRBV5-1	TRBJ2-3	ASSPQGSTDTQY
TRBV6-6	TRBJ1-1	ASSSDDTEAF
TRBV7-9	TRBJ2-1	ASSPGQGGGEQF
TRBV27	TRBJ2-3	ASRDRISTQY
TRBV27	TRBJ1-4	ASSDLGQTVPEKLF
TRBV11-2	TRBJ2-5	ASSPRRGNGETQY
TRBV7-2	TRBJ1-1	ASSLLGTGDYSF
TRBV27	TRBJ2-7	ASRASGKHEQY
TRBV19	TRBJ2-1	ASSLSPSGYNEQF
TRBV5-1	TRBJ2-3	ASSLVVGQGHTQY
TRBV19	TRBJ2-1	ASSGWGPGNEQF
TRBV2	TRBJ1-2	ASRRQNGYT
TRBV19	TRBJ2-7	ASSIGAGVIYEQY
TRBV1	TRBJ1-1	TSSQVGQGVFRTEAF
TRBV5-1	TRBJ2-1	ASRTTSGVNNEQF
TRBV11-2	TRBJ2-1	ASSFRTSGRDEQF
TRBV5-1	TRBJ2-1	ASSLTSGSTYNEQF